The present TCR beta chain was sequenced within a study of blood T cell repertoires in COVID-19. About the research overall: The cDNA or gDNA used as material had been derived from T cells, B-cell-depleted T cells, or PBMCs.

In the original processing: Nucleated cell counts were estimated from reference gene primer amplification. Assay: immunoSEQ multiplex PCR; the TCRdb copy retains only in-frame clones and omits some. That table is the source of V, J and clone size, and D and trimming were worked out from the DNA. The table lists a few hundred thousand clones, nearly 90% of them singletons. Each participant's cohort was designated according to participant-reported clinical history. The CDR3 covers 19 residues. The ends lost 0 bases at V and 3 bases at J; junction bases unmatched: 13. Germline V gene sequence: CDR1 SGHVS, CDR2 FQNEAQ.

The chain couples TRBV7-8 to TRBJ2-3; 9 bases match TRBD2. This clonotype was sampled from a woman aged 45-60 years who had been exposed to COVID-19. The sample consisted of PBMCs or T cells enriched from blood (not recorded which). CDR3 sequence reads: CASSLAELAGDYGTDTQYF. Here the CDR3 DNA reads TGTGCCAGCAGCTTAGCGGAACTAGCGGGTGACTATGGGACAGATACGCAGTATTTT.